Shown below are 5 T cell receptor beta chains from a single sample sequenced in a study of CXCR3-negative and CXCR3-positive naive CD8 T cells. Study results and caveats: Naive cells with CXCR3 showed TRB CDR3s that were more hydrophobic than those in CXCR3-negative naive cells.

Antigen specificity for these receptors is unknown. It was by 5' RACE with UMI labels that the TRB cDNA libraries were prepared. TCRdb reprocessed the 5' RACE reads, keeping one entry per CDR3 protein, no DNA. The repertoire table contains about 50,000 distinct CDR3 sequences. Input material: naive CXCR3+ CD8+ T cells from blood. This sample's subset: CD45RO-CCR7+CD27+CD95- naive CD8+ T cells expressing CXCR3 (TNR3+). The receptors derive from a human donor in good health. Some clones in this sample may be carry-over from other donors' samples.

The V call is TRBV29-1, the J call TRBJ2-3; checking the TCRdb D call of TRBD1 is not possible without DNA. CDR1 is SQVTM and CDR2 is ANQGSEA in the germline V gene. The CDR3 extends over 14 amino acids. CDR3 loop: CSPPSPGGGNTQYF.

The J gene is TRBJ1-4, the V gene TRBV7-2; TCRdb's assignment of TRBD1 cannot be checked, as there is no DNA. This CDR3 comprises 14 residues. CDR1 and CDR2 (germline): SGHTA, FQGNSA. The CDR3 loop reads CASTPTGPFEKLFF.

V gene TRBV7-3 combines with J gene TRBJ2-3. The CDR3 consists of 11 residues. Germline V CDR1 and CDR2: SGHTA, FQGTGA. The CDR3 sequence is CASSYADTQYF. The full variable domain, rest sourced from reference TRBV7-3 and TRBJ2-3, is GAGVSQTPSNKVTEKGKYVELRCDPISGHTALYWYRQSLGQGPEFLIYFQGTGAADDSGLPNDRFFAVRPEGSVSTLKIQRTERGDSAVYLCASSYADTQYFGPGTRLTVL.

CDR3 sequence: CASSLLSLGELFF. This sequence joins TRBV7-3 and TRBJ2-2. The CDR3 spans 13 residues. CDR1 and CDR2 (germline): SGHTA, FQGTGA.

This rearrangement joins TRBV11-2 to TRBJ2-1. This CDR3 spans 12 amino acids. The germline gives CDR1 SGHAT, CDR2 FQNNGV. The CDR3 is CASSSPWDEQFF.